This T cell receptor (beta chain) is drawn from a study of blood T cell repertoires in COVID-19. On the study more broadly: Samples came from the United States, Italy and Spain, spanning acute and convalescent COVID-19. In each case, the material was cDNA or gDNA derived from T cells, B-cell-depleted T cells, or PBMCs.

The germline V gene encodes CDR1 SGHNT and CDR2 YENEEA. This CDR3 is built from 16 residues. V was shortened by 6 bases and J by 2 bases, with 20 bases between the two germline ends. Clones were read by immunoSEQ multiplex PCR, and TCRdb kept only the in-frame ones, dropping some. The profile shows roughly 43,000 clones, approximately 81% of them singletons. This receptor was identified in a woman in her seventies with acute or convalescent COVID-19. The rearrangement uses TRBV11-3 and TRBJ2-7, with D uncertain. The specimen was peripheral blood. The CDR3 region is CASSPAHFLLTYEQYF. The CDR3, as DNA: TGTGCCAGCAGTCCAGCGCACTTTCTCTTGACCTACGAGCAGTACTTC.